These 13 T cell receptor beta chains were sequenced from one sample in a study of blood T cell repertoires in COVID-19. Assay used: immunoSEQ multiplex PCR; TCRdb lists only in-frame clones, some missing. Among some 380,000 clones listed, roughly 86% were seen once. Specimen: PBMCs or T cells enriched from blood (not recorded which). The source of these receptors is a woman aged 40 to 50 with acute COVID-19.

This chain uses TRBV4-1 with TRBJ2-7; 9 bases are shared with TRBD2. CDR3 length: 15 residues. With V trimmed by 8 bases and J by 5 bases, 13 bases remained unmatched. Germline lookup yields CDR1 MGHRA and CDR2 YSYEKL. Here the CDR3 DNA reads TGCGCCAGCGGCGACTGGAGCGGGGGGTTCCACGAGCAGTACTTC. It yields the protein CASGDWSGGFHEQYF.

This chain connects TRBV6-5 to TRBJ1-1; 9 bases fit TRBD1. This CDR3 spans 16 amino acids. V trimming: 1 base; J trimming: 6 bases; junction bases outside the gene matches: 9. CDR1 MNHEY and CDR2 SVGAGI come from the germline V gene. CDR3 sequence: CASSYWTGTGTPEAFF. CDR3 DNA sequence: TGTGCCAGCAGTTACTGGACCGGGACAGGGACTCCTGAAGCTTTCTTT.

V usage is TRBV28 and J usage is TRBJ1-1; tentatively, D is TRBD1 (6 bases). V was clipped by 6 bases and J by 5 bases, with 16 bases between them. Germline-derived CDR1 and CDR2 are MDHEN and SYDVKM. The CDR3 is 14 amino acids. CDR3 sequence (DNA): TGTGCCAGCAGGCGTACAGGGAGGGTTACTGAAGCTTTCTTT. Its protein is CASRRTGRVTEAFF.

DNA of the CDR3: TGTGCCAGCAGCATGGACAGGGGGCTTGGAGAGACCCAGTACTTC. As protein: CASSMDRGLGETQYF. This rearrangement joins TRBV2 to TRBJ2-5; 11 nucleotides agree with TRBD1. With V trimmed by 6 bases and J by 4 bases, 7 bases remained unmatched. The length of the CDR3 is 15 residues. Germline V lookup: CDR1 SNHLY, CDR2 FYNNEI. The variable domain in full, with the rest retrieved from reference TRBV2 and TRBJ2-5, is EPEVTQTPSHQVTQMGQEVILRCVPISNHLYFYWYRQILGQKVEFLVSFYNNEISEKSEIFDDQFSVERPDGSNFTLKIRSTKLEDSAMYFCASSMDRGLGETQYFGPGTRLLVL.

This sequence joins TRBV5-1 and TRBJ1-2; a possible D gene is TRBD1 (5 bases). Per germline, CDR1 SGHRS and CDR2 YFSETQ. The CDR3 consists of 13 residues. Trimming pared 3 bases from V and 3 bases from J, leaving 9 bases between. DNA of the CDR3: TGCGCCAGCAGCTCCGACAGTTACTATGGCTACACCTTC. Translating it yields CASSSDSYYGYTF.

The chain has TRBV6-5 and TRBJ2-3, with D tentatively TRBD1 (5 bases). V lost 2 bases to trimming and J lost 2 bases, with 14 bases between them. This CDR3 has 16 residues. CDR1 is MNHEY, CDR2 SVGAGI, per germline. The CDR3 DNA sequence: TGTGCCAGCAGTTACGCAGGGTACACCTACACAGATACGCAGTATTTT. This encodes CASSYAGYTYTDTQYF.

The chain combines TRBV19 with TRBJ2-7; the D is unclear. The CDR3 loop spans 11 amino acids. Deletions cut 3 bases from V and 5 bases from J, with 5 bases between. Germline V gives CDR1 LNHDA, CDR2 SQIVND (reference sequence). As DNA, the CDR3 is TGTGCCAGTAGTATGGCAGACGAGCAGTACTTC. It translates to CASSMADEQYF.

CDR3 in amino acids: CASLWSEQFF. CDR3 in DNA: TGTGCCAGTTTATGGAGTGAGCAGTTCTTC. This chain links TRBV19 with TRBJ2-1, with D unclear. The germline V gene has CDR1 LNHDA and CDR2 SQIVND (reference sequence). V gave up 8 bases and J gave up 9 bases, with 8 bases separating them. The CDR3 covers 10 residues.

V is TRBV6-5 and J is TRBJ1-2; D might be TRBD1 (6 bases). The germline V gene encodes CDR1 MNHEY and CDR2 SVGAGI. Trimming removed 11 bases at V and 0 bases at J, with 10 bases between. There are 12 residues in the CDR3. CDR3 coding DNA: TGTGCCGCAACAGGGACTAACTATGGCTACACCTTC. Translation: CAATGTNYGYTF.

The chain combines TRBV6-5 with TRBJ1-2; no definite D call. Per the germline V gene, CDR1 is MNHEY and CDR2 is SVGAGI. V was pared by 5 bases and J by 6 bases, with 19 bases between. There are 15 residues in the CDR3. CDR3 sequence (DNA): TGTGCCAGCAGTCCCCAGGCTCCACAGATGGATGGCTACACCTTC. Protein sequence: CASSPQAPQMDGYTF.

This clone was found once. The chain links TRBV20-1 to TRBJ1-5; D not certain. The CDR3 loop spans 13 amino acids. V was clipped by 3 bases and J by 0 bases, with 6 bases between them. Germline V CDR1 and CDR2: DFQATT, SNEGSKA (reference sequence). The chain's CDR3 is CSASGYSNQPQHF. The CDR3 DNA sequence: TGCAGTGCTAGTGGCTATAGCAATCAGCCCCAGCATTTT.

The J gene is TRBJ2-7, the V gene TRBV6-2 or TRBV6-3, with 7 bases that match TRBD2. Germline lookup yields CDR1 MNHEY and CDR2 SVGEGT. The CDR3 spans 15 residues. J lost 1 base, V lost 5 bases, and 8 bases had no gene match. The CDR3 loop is CASSPGRGPSYEQYF. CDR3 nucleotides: TGTGCCAGCAGTCCGGGGAGGGGTCCGTCCTACGAGCAGTACTTC.

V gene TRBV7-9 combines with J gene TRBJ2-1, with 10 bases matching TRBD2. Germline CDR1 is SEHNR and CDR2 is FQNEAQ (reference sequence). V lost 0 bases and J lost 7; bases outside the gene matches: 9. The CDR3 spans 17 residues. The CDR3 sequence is CASSLALAGGQGNEQFF. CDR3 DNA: TGTGCCAGCAGCTTAGCGTTAGCGGGGGGCCAGGGGAATGAGCAGTTCTTC.